The rows below give T cell receptor beta chains drawn from one sample of a study of blood T cell repertoires in COVID-19. Method: immunoSEQ multiplex PCR; TCRdb's copy keeps in-frame clones and lacks some. This sample has a few hundred thousand clones, with roughly 90% found just once. Sequenced input: peripheral blood. Receptors originate from a man aged 25-45 years with acute or convalescent COVID-19. Both conserved end residues are part of each CDR3. A D gene is named only where the DNA matches it firmly. The size field is filled for only some rows; it gives once, few, many or a size class.

d_gene	v_gene	abundance	len	j_gene	CDR3aa	CDR3nt
TRBD1	TRBV29-1	.	14	TRBJ1-1	CSVEGQGMYTEAFF	TGCAGCGTTGAAGGACAGGGGATGTACACTGAAGCTTTCTTT
.	TRBV7-8	.	15	TRBJ2-7	CASSPPWTPDIEQYF	TGTGCCAGCAGCCCGCCCTGGACTCCTGATATTGAGCAGTACTTC
.	TRBV2	.	15	TRBJ1-6	CASTREQTYNSPLHF	TGTGCCAGCACACGGGAACAGACCTATAATTCACCCCTCCACTTT
.	TRBV30	once	14	TRBJ1-1	CAWSVQVWNTEAFF	TGTGCCTGGAGTGTACAAGTATGGAACACTGAAGCTTTCTTT
.	TRBV6-5	.	13	TRBJ1-1	CASSRGGGTEAFF	TGTGCCAGCAGCCGCGGGGGCGGCACTGAAGCTTTCTTT
TRBD2	TRBV5-4	.	16	TRBJ2-2	CASSSVAGVNTGELFF	TGTGCCAGCAGTTCCGTAGCGGGAGTGAACACCGGGGAGCTGTTTTTT
TRBD2	TRBV4-2	.	19	TRBJ2-2	CASSYSRNAGGPWAGELFF	TGTGCCAGCAGCTACTCCCGGAACGCGGGAGGGCCGTGGGCCGGGGAGCTGTTTTTT
TRBD1	TRBV7-8	once	16	TRBJ1-5	CASSPRDRDSNQPQHF	TGTGCCAGCAGCCCCCGGGACAGGGATAGCAATCAGCCCCAGCATTTT
.	TRBV18	.	13	TRBJ1-4	CASSQGVNEKLFF	TGTGCCAGCTCCCAGGGTGTGAATGAAAAACTGTTTTTT
.	TRBV28	.	15	TRBJ1-5	CASSFPDSSNQPQHF	TGTGCCAGCAGTTTCCCCGATAGTAGCAATCAGCCCCAGCATTTT
.	TRBV18	.	14	TRBJ2-5	CASSPEQVKETQYF	TGTGCCAGCTCACCAGAACAGGTCAAAGAGACCCAGTACTTC
TRBD1	TRBV6-4	.	15	TRBJ2-1	CASSDRQGPYNEQFF	TGTGCCAGCAGTGACCGACAGGGACCTTACAATGAGCAGTTCTTC
.	TRBV6-1	.	16	TRBJ1-3	CASSEGAVYSGNTIYF	TGTGCCAGCAGTGAAGGGGCAGTTTACTCTGGAAACACCATATATTTT
.	TRBV9	.	11	TRBJ2-1	CASSVQDEQFF	TGTGCCAGCAGCGTCCAGGATGAGCAGTTCTTC
TRBD2	TRBV4-2	.	17	TRBJ2-1	CASSQDSSGGTYNEQFF	TGTGCCAGCAGCCAAGACTCTAGCGGGGGGACCTACAATGAGCAGTTCTTC
.	TRBV5-4	.	15	TRBJ1-2	CASSLQGIGVSGYTF	TGTGCCAGCAGCTTACAGGGCATTGGGGTAAGCGGCTACACCTTC
TRBD2	TRBV4-1	once	15	TRBJ2-5	CASSQDGGAQETQYF	TGCGCCAGCAGCCAAGACGGGGGGGCTCAAGAGACCCAGTACTTC
.	TRBV28	.	15	TRBJ2-5	CARPHSAGKKETQYF	TGTGCCAGGCCCCATTCCGCGGGAAAGAAAGAGACCCAGTACTTC
TRBD2	TRBV28	.	17	TRBJ2-4	CASSLLAGGPRSNIQYF	TGTGCCAGCAGTTTATTAGCGGGAGGGCCCAGGAGCAACATTCAGTACTTC
.	TRBV5-1	.	14	TRBJ1-2	CASSLGVPNYGYTF	TGCGCCAGCAGCTTAGGAGTTCCTAACTATGGCTACACCTTC
.	TRBV4-1	.	14	TRBJ2-7	CASSERDFTYEQYF	TGCGCCAGCAGCGAAAGGGACTTTACCTACGAGCAGTACTTC
.	TRBV10-2	.	14	TRBJ1-2	CASNEGSGNYGYTF	TGCGCCAGCAACGAAGGTTCAGGGAACTATGGCTACACCTTC
.	TRBV5-4	.	13	TRBJ1-2	CASTLGTQRGYTF	TGTGCCAGCACCTTGGGGACTCAAAGGGGCTACACCTTC
.	TRBV4-1	once	15	TRBJ2-7	CASSHSTGYAYEQYF	TGCGCCAGCAGCCATTCCACAGGGTACGCCTACGAGCAGTACTTC
TRBD1	TRBV6-2/TRBV6-3	.	19	TRBJ2-3	CASSPTIGQGSPAAGTQYF	TGTGCCAGCAGCCCTACTATCGGACAGGGTTCCCCGGCAGCCGGTACGCAGTATTTT
.	TRBV5-1	.	17	TRBJ1-5	CASSLGDPGRGNQPQHF	TGCGCCAGCAGCTTGGGGGACCCAGGGAGGGGGAATCAGCCCCAGCATTTT
.	TRBV7-3	.	16	TRBJ2-3	CASSLNGGARHSAQYF	TGTGCCAGCAGCTTAAATGGGGGGGCCCGGCATAGTGCGCAGTATTTT
TRBD1	TRBV6-5	.	12	TRBJ1-2	CASSWDRFGYTF	TGTGCCAGCAGCTGGGACAGGTTTGGCTACACCTTC
TRBD2	TRBV19	once	16	TRBJ2-1	CASSSIAGLRSNEQFF	TGTGCCAGTAGTAGTATAGCGGGCTTGAGGTCAAATGAGCAGTTCTTC
.	TRBV6-6	.	16	TRBJ2-2	CASSMRAQLNTGELFF	TGTGCCAGCAGTATGAGGGCACAACTGAACACCGGGGAGCTGTTTTTT
.	TRBV6-1	.	15	TRBJ1-6	CASSEYATVNSPLHF	TGTGCCAGCAGTGAATACGCGACAGTCAATTCACCCCTCCACTTT
TRBD2	TRBV9	.	14	TRBJ2-2	CASRPGLATGELFF	TGTGCCAGCAGACCGGGACTAGCAACCGGGGAGCTGTTTTTT
.	TRBV19	.	13	TRBJ2-5	CASSPKGVETQYF	TGTGCCAGTAGTCCTAAGGGAGTCGAGACCCAGTACTTC
.	TRBV10-3	.	14	TRBJ2-1	CAIRATNSYNEQFF	TGTGCCATCAGGGCGACTAACTCCTACAATGAGCAGTTCTTC
.	TRBV29-1	.	12	TRBJ1-1	CSVPGIAPEAFF	TGCAGCGTACCCGGAATAGCGCCTGAAGCTTTCTTT
TRBD1	TRBV30	.	13	TRBJ1-3	CAWDRGQGNTIYF	TGTGCCTGGGACAGGGGGCAAGGAAACACCATATATTTT
.	TRBV6-5	.	15	TRBJ1-3	CASSLMRSSGNTIYF	TGTGCCAGCAGTCTAATGCGAAGCTCTGGAAACACCATATATTTT
TRBD2	TRBV28	.	14	TRBJ2-7	CASSFGLAGVEQYF	TGTGCCAGCAGTTTCGGGCTAGCGGGAGTCGAGCAGTACTTC
TRBD1	TRBV5-6	.	17	TRBJ2-5	CASSIRDRLVTQETQYF	TGTGCCAGCAGCATCCGGGACAGATTGGTTACCCAAGAGACCCAGTACTTC
.	TRBV5-1	.	13	TRBJ1-2	CASSLKGDYGYTF	TGCGCCAGCAGCTTGAAAGGGGACTATGGCTACACCTTC
TRBD1	TRBV9	.	18	TRBJ1-5	CASSVGGGTDRGDQPQHF	TGTGCCAGCAGCGTAGGTGGGGGTACCGACAGGGGTGATCAGCCCCAGCATTTT
.	TRBV20-1	.	12	TRBJ2-1	CSASEGAGEQFF	TGCAGTGCTAGTGAGGGAGCTGGGGAGCAGTTCTTC
.	TRBV27	.	15	TRBJ2-7	CASTTNRRHSYEQYF	TGTGCCAGCACTACAAACAGGAGACACTCCTACGAGCAGTACTTC
TRBD2	TRBV24-1	.	16	TRBJ2-1	CATSDPGLAGTNEQFF	TGTGCCACCAGTGATCCGGGACTAGCGGGGACCAATGAGCAGTTCTTC
TRBD1	TRBV5-4	once	15	TRBJ1-2	CASSSNIQGESGYTF	TGTGCCAGCAGCTCAAACATACAGGGGGAAAGCGGCTACACCTTC
.	TRBV11-2	.	16	TRBJ2-7	CASSYRTSTEIYEQYF	TGTGCCAGCAGCTACCGGACCTCGACAGAGATCTACGAGCAGTACTTC
.	TRBV6-1	.	13	TRBJ2-7	CASSEAMGFEQYF	TGTGCCAGCAGTGAAGCGATGGGCTTCGAGCAGTACTTC
.	TRBV5-1	.	13	TRBJ1-2	CASSPGGYDGYTF	TGCGCCAGCAGCCCGGGGGGCTACGATGGCTACACCTTC